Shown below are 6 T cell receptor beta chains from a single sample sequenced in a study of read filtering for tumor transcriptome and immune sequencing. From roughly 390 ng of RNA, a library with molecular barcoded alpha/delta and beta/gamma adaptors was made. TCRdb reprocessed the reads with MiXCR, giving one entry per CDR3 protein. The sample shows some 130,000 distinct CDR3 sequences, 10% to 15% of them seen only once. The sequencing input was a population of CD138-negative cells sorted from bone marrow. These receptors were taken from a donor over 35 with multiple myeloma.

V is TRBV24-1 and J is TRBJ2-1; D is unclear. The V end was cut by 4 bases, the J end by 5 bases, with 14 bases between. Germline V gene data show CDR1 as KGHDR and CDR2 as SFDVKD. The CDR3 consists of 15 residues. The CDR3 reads CATSEMRYLDNEQFF. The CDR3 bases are TGTGCCACCAGTGAGATGCGCTACCTAGACAATGAGCAGTTCTTC.

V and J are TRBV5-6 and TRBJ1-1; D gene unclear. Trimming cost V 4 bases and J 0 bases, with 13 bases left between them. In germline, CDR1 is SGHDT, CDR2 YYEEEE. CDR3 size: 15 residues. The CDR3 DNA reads TGTGCCAGCAGCCATAGGGCAGGCATGAACACTGAAGCTTTCTTT. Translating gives CASSHRAGMNTEAFF.

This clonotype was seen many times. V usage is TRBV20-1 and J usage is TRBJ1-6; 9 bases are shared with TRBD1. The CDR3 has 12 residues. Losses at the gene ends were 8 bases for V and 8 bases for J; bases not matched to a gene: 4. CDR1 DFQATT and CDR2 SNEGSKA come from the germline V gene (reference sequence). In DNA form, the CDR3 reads TGCAGTACCAGGACAGGGGATTCACCCCTCCACTTT. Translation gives CSTRTGDSPLHF.

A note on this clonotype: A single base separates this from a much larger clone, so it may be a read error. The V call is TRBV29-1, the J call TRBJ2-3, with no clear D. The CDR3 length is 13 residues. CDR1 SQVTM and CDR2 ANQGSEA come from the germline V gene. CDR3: CSVDRTPTETQYF. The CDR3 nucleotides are TGCAGCGTGGATAGAACACCAACAGAGACGCAGTATTTT.

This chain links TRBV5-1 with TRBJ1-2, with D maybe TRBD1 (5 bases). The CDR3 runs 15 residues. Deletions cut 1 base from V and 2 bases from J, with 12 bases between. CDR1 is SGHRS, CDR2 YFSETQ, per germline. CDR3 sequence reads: CASSLKEGRNYGYTF. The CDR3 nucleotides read TGCGCCAGCAGCTTGAAGGAGGGGAGGAACTATGGCTACACCTTC.

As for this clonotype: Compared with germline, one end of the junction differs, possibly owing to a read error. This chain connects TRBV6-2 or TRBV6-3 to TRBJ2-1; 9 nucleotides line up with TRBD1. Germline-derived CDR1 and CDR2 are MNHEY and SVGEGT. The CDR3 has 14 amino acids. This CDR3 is CASSSGTGQVSRVF. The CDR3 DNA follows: TGTGCCAGCAGCTCTGGGACAGGGCAGGTCAGCAGGGTCTTC.